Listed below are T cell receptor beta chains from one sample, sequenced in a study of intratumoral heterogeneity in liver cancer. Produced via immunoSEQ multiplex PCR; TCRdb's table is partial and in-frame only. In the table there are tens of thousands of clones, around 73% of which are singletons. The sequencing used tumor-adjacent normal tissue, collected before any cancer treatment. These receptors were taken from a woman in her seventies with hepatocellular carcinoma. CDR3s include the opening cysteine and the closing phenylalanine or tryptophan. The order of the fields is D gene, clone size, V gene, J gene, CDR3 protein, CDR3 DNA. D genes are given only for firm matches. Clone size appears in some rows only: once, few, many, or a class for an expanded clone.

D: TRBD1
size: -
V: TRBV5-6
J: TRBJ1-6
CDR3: CASSFDRAPIIHPLHF
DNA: TGTGCCAGCAGTTTTGACAGGGCTCCTATAATTCACCCCCTCCACTTT

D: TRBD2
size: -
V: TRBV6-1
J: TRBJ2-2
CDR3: CASSEGLAGGGGELFF
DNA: TGTGCCAGCAGTGAAGGACTAGCGGGAGGGGGCGGGGAGCTGTTTTTT

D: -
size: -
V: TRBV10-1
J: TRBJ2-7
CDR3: CASSESAISEQYF
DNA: TGCGCCAGCAGTGAGTCGGCGATTTCCGAGCAGTACTTC

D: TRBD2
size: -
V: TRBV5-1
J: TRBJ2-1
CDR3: CASSLPGLSYNEQFF
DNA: TGCGCCAGCAGCTTACCGGGACTATCCTACAATGAGCAGTTCTTC

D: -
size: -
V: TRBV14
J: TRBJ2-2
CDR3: CASSQDVSVFGTGELFF
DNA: TGTGCCAGCAGCCAAGATGTCTCTGTTTTTGGGACCGGGGAGCTGTTTTTT

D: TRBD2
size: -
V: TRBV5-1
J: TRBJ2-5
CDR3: CASSSGLAGVKTQYF
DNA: TGCGCCAGCAGTTCTGGGCTAGCGGGAGTAAAGACCCAGTACTTC

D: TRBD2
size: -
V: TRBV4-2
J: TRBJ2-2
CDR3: CASSQVPGLANTGELFF
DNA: TGTGCCAGCAGCCAAGTTCCGGGACTAGCGAACACCGGGGAGCTGTTTTTT

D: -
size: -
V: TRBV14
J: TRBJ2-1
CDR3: CASSPLTTREYNEQFF
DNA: TGTGCCAGCAGCCCCCTGACTACACGCGAGTACAATGAGCAGTTCTTC

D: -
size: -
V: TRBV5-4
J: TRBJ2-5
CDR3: CASSPGVEETQYF
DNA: TGTGCCAGCAGCCCAGGGGTGGAAGAGACCCAGTACTTC

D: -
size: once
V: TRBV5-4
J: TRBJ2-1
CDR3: CASSQKRSSYNEQFF
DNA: TGTGCCAGCAGCCAGAAAAGGAGCTCCTACAATGAGCAGTTCTTC

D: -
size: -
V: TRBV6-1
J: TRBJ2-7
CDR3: CASSDGAHRYF
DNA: TGTGCCAGCAGTGATGGGGCACACCGGTACTTC

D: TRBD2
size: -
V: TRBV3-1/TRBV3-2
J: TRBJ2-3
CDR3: CASSPIPGLAGGKSDTQYF
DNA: TGTGCCAGCAGCCCTATACCGGGACTAGCGGGGGGAAAATCAGATACGCAGTATTTT

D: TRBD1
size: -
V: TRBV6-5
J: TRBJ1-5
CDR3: CASSYGQGTSNQPQHF
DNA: TGTGCCAGCAGTTACGGACAGGGGACTAGCAATCAGCCCCAGCATTTT

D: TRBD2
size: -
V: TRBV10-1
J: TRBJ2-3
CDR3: CASSESTSGRKYF
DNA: TGCGCCAGCAGTGAGTCTACTAGCGGGAGGAAGTATTTT